The rows below give T cell receptor beta chains drawn from one sample of a study of blood T cell repertoires in COVID-19. Only in-frame clones appear in the TCRdb table, and some are missing; sequencing was by immunoSEQ multiplex PCR. The sample has roughly 180,000 clones; approximately 81% are singletons. The source material was peripheral blood. These receptors originate from a woman between 45 and 60 years old with COVID-19, enrolled during active disease. Each CDR3 is given with its conserved first and last residue. D genes are given only for firm matches. For some rows the clone size is stated as once, few or many, or as a class when expanded; others skip it.

J gene: TRBJ2-1
clone size: once
V gene: TRBV24-1
D gene: NA
CDR3 DNA: TGTGCCACCAGCATAGGGGGGGTTGGTGAGCAGTTCTTC
CDR3 protein: CATSIGGVGEQFF

J gene: TRBJ2-1
clone size: NA
V gene: TRBV5-4
D gene: NA
CDR3 DNA: TGTGCCAGCAGCCGGGGGTCGGGGTTTTTAAGTGAGCAGTTCTTC
CDR3 protein: CASSRGSGFLSEQFF

J gene: TRBJ1-3
clone size: NA
V gene: TRBV5-1
D gene: NA
CDR3 DNA: TGCGCCAGCAGCTTGGAGCGGGGGGGAAACACCATATATTTT
CDR3 protein: CASSLERGGNTIYF

J gene: TRBJ2-3
clone size: NA
V gene: TRBV4-3
D gene: NA
CDR3 DNA: TGCGCCAGCAGCCAAGGGACACGCGCAGATACGCAGTATTTT
CDR3 protein: CASSQGTRADTQYF

J gene: TRBJ1-2
clone size: NA
V gene: TRBV3-1/TRBV3-2
D gene: NA
CDR3 DNA: TGTGCCAGCAGCTCCGGGTTGGACTATGGCTACACCTTC
CDR3 protein: CASSSGLDYGYTF

J gene: TRBJ1-6
clone size: NA
V gene: TRBV25-1
D gene: NA
CDR3 DNA: TGTGCCAGCAGTTCCTCCGGGGGGCTCGTTGGCTCACCCCTCCACTTT
CDR3 protein: CASSSSGGLVGSPLHF

J gene: TRBJ2-3
clone size: NA
V gene: TRBV3-1/TRBV3-2
D gene: TRBD2
CDR3 DNA: TGTGCCAGCAGCCAAGGATTAGCGGGGGGCACAGATACGCAGTATTTT
CDR3 protein: CASSQGLAGGTDTQYF

J gene: TRBJ2-3
clone size: few
V gene: TRBV25-1
D gene: NA
CDR3 DNA: TGTGCCAGCAGGTGGGGCGCAGATACGCAGTATTTT
CDR3 protein: CASRWGADTQYF

J gene: TRBJ2-1
clone size: NA
V gene: TRBV7-9
D gene: NA
CDR3 DNA: TGTGCCAGCAGCTTAGTCATGGGGCGCCCTTCCAATGAGCAGTTCTTC
CDR3 protein: CASSLVMGRPSNEQFF

J gene: TRBJ1-1
clone size: NA
V gene: TRBV6-6
D gene: NA
CDR3 DNA: TGTGCCAGCAGTCATGACAGTGAAGCTTTCTTT
CDR3 protein: CASSHDSEAFF

J gene: TRBJ1-5
clone size: NA
V gene: TRBV3-1/TRBV3-2
D gene: NA
CDR3 DNA: TGTGCCAGCAGCCAAGACGGGGGAGTAGGACAGCCCCAGCATTTT
CDR3 protein: CASSQDGGVGQPQHF

J gene: TRBJ1-1
clone size: medium-sized
V gene: TRBV6-6
D gene: NA
CDR3 DNA: TGTGCCAGCAGTTACTCGATACCCAGGGGGAACACTGAAGCTTTCTTT
CDR3 protein: CASSYSIPRGNTEAFF

J gene: TRBJ1-3
clone size: NA
V gene: TRBV19
D gene: NA
CDR3 DNA: TGTGCCAGTAGTATCGGCCAGTCGGGGAGAACTGGAAACACCATATATTTT
CDR3 protein: CASSIGQSGRTGNTIYF

J gene: TRBJ1-2
clone size: NA
V gene: TRBV19
D gene: TRBD1
CDR3 DNA: TGTGCCACTACCGGGACAGGGGTAGGAGGCTACACCTTC
CDR3 protein: CATTGTGVGGYTF

J gene: TRBJ2-3
clone size: NA
V gene: TRBV3-1/TRBV3-2
D gene: TRBD2
CDR3 DNA: TGTGCCAGCAGCTCGACTAGCGGGGCCACAGATACGCAGTATTTT
CDR3 protein: CASSSTSGATDTQYF

J gene: TRBJ1-2
clone size: NA
V gene: TRBV6-5
D gene: NA
CDR3 DNA: TGTGCCAGCAGTTCCTTCACTGGTCCAGCGGATGGCTACACCTTC
CDR3 protein: CASSSFTGPADGYTF

J gene: TRBJ2-4
clone size: NA
V gene: TRBV27
D gene: NA
CDR3 DNA: TGTGCCAGCAGTGTGGACAGATTAGCCAAAAACATTCAGTACTTC
CDR3 protein: CASSVDRLAKNIQYF

J gene: TRBJ2-5
clone size: NA
V gene: TRBV19
D gene: TRBD2
CDR3 DNA: TGTGCCAGTAGTACCACTAGCGCGATTGAGACCCAGTACTTC
CDR3 protein: CASSTTSAIETQYF

J gene: TRBJ2-3
clone size: NA
V gene: TRBV10-2
D gene: NA
CDR3 DNA: TGCGCCAGCAGCGCAGGGGCAGATACGCAGTATTTT
CDR3 protein: CASSAGADTQYF

J gene: TRBJ2-5
clone size: NA
V gene: TRBV27
D gene: NA
CDR3 DNA: TGTGCCAGCAGTCAACTCGGGGTTCGCTCTCAAGAGACCCAGTACTTC
CDR3 protein: CASSQLGVRSQETQYF

J gene: TRBJ1-3
clone size: NA
V gene: TRBV6-7
D gene: NA
CDR3 DNA: TGTGCCAGCAGTTACGGTCGGGGAAGGGAGAGAAACACCATATATTTT
CDR3 protein: CASSYGRGRERNTIYF

J gene: TRBJ1-4
clone size: NA
V gene: TRBV24-1
D gene: NA
CDR3 DNA: TGTGCCACCAGTGCCCAAACGGGGGAAAAACTGTTTTTT
CDR3 protein: CATSAQTGEKLFF

J gene: TRBJ2-3
clone size: NA
V gene: TRBV3-1/TRBV3-2
D gene: NA
CDR3 DNA: TGTGCCAGCAGCCGAGGAGGGGGCACAGATACGCAGTATTTT
CDR3 protein: CASSRGGGTDTQYF

J gene: TRBJ2-1
clone size: once
V gene: TRBV7-2
D gene: NA
CDR3 DNA: TGTGCCAGCAGCTTACGTTGGGGGGGCACCCACAATGAGCAGTTCTTC
CDR3 protein: CASSLRWGGTHNEQFF

J gene: TRBJ1-3
clone size: once
V gene: TRBV7-2
D gene: NA
CDR3 DNA: TGTGCCAGCTCTTCGGGAGAGGGAAACACCATATATTTT
CDR3 protein: CASSSGEGNTIYF

J gene: TRBJ1-5
clone size: NA
V gene: TRBV5-8
D gene: TRBD1
CDR3 DNA: TGTGCCAGCAGCTTGGGGACAGGGGGAGGCCCTCAGCCCCAGCATTTT
CDR3 protein: CASSLGTGGGPQPQHF